This record looks at one T cell receptor beta chain sequence and its context. Its antigen is as yet unknown. These data are taken from a study of radiotherapy plus CTLA-4 blockade in lung cancer. For the study at large: Among all patients, 18% showed objective responses, while about 31% had disease control. Broader study findings: In blood, after radiotherapy plus ipilimumab, tumor-derived TCR clones expanded. Alongside interferon-beta, early blood T cell clone dynamics were reportedly the best predictor of response.

V was shortened by 2 bases and J by 2 bases, with 13 bases between the two germline ends. The germline V gene encodes CDR1 MDHEN and CDR2 SYDVKM. The CDR3 contains 16 residues. Profiling relied on immunoSEQ multiplex PCR, and the TCRdb table lists in-frame clones only, not all of them. The sample has 35,000 to 40,000 clones; about 86% are singletons. The material was peripheral blood, obtained from a patient treated with radiotherapy plus ipilimumab. The chain recombines TRBV28 with TRBJ2-1, with D hard to call. This clonotype was obtained from a human donor with non-small cell lung cancer whose response to radiotherapy plus ipilimumab could not be evaluated. The CDR3 DNA reads TGTGCCAGCAGTTTAGCCCCCCACTTAGCCTACAATGAGCAGTTCTTC. Protein product: CASSLAPHLAYNEQFF.